One sample yielded the 24 T cell receptor beta chains listed below, sequenced in a study of shared clonotypes between healthy human individuals (dated by TCRdb to about 2020). The protocol used for the library was the immunoSEQ multiplex PCR assay. Held by TCRdb, this immuneACCESS table contains in-frame sequences only and omits some clones. Under half of the omission traces to an unresolved V gene where checked; the cause of the rest is unknown. The sample table holds about 1.5 million clones, of which nearly 99% were seen once. About 0.45% of the sample goes to the ten largest clones. The sample comprised naive CD4+ T cells sorted from blood. The cell subset or site label of this sample denotes: CD45RA+ positively selected. The receptors shown here come from a man aged 25 to 40 in good health.

V usage is TRBV29-1 and J usage is TRBJ1-1; D unclear. This CDR3 region has 13 residues. V shed 5 bases and J shed 0 bases, with 10 bases lying between them. Germline lookup yields CDR1 SQVTM and CDR2 ANQGSEA. The CDR3 DNA is TGCAGCGTTTTACGGATTCTGAACACTGAAGCTTTCTTT. Its translation: CSVLRILNTEAFF.

Concerning this clone itself: This sample also contains other DNA sequences that code for the same CDR3. The V call is TRBV29-1, the J call TRBJ1-1; no firm D call. This CDR3 has 11 amino acids. Per germline, CDR1 SQVTM and CDR2 ANQGSEA. Trimming took off 2 bases at V and 3 bases at J, with 4 bases between the two ends. The CDR3 DNA is TGCAGCGTTGAAACTTACACTGAAGCTTTCTTT. It is translated as CSVETYTEAFF. Filled out from reference TRBV29-1 and TRBJ1-1, the complete variable domain reads SAVISQKPSRDICQRGTSLTIQCQVDSQVTMMFWYRQQPGQSLTLIATANQGSEATYESGFVIDKFPISRPNLTFSTLTVSNMSPEDSSIYLCSVETYTEAFFGQGTRLTVV.

The count of this clone is one. This rearrangement joins TRBV6-1 to TRBJ2-7, with 7 bases identical to TRBD2. Unmatched junction bases numbered 11, after V lost 6 bases and J lost 3 bases. The CDR3 has 15 amino acids. Germline assignment: CDR1 MNHNS and CDR2 SASEGT. The CDR3 DNA reads as TGTGCCAGCAGGGACCCTAGCGGAAACGTCTACGAGCAGTACTTC. Translated: CASRDPSGNVYEQYF.

The V and J genes are TRBV5-5 and TRBJ1-1, with 9 bases lining up with TRBD1. The germline CDR1 and CDR2 sequences are SGHKS and YYEKEE (reference sequence). V lost 1 base and J lost 10; bases outside the gene matches: 5. This CDR3 contains 13 residues. CDR3 sequence (DNA): TGTGCCAGCAGCTTGAGAGGGACAGGGCCAGCTTTCTTT. Protein: CASSLRGTGPAFF.

V usage is TRBV11-2 and J usage is TRBJ2-1; possibly TRBD2 for D (6 bases). This CDR3 is 14 amino acids long. Germline V lookup: CDR1 SGHAT, CDR2 FQNNGV. The V end was cut by 2 bases, the J end by 5 bases, with 10 bases between. The CDR3 DNA sequence: TGTGCCAGCAGCTTATTTAGCGGAGACAATGAGCAGTTCTTC. Its protein product is CASSLFSGDNEQFF.

The chain has TRBV14 and TRBJ1-1, with 11 bases lining up with TRBD1. The CDR3 has 15 amino acids. The V gene end was trimmed by 4 bases and the J gene end by 7 bases; junction bases not matched to a gene: 8. In germline, CDR1 is SGHDN, CDR2 FVKESK. Here the CDR3 reads CASSLRTGGSSEAFF. Written as DNA, the CDR3 is TGTGCCAGCAGCCTCCGGACAGGGGGCTCCAGTGAAGCTTTCTTT.

The J gene is TRBJ2-1, the V gene TRBV7-2; TRBD2 aligns across 9 bases. V was clipped by 1 base and J by 14 bases; unmatched bases: 9. This CDR3 comprises 14 residues. CDR1 is SGHTA, CDR2 FQGNSA, per germline. In DNA form, the CDR3 reads TGTGCCAGCAGCTTAGGTCTAGCGGGGCCAATGGAGTTCTTC. Translated, it gives CASSLGLAGPMEFF.

The chain recombines TRBV18 with TRBJ2-1; weak D call: TRBD2 (6 bases). Trimming took off 3 bases at V and 5 bases at J, with 17 bases between the two ends. CDR3 length: 16 residues. In germline, CDR1 is KGHSH, CDR2 LQKENI. The chain's CDR3 is CASSPIPGDLNNEQFF. The CDR3 DNA reads as TGTGCCAGCTCACCCATACCGGGAGACTTAAACAATGAGCAGTTCTTC. The full variable domain, its missing parts supplied by reference TRBV18 and TRBJ2-1, is NAGVMQNPRHLVRRRGQEARLRCSPMKGHSHVYWYRQLPEEGLKFMVYLQKENIIDESGMPKERFSAEFPKEGPSILRIQQVVRGDSAAYFCASSPIPGDLNNEQFFGPGTRLTVL.

The rearrangement links TRBV7-8 to TRBJ2-7; weak D call: TRBD1 (6 bases). Germline-derived CDR1 and CDR2 are SGHVS and FQNEAQ. There are 15 residues in the CDR3. Trimming left V 3 bases short and J 3 bases short, with 15 bases between. The CDR3 loop is CASSLGTRNHYEQYF. The CDR3 region has the DNA TGTGCCAGCAGCTTGGGGACACGGAATCACTACGAGCAGTACTTC.

The rearrangement joins TRBV19 to TRBJ2-3; TRBD1 aligns across 7 bases. Trimming took 10 bases from V and 10 from J; bases not matched to a gene: 11. CDR3 size: 12 residues. The germline gives CDR1 LNHDA, CDR2 SQIVND (reference sequence). DNA of the CDR3: TGTGCCACTAAGACAGGGAAAGGTTCGCAGTATTTT. Its protein product is CATKTGKGSQYF.

The chain carries TRBV10-3 and TRBJ1-5; no reliable D call. The germline V gene encodes CDR1 ENHRY and CDR2 SYGVKD. The V end lost 6 bases, the J end lost 3 bases, and 6 bases lay between the germline ends. The length of the CDR3 is 12 residues. This CDR3 is CAIRDDNQPQHF. CDR3 bases: TGTGCCATCAGAGACGACAATCAGCCCCAGCATTTT.

The genes are TRBV19 and TRBJ2-4, with a tentative D call TRBD1 (5 bases). Trimming shortened V by 5 bases and J by 6 bases, and 8 bases separated the two germline ends. CDR3 length: 12 amino acids. Germline CDR1 is LNHDA and CDR2 is SQIVND (reference sequence). The CDR3 is CASSQGRNIQYF. The CDR3 DNA reads as TGTGCCAGTAGTCAGGGCCGAAACATTCAGTACTTC.

The chain is built from TRBV19 and TRBJ2-3; 10 bases are a match to TRBD2. The CDR3 totals 15 residues. Trimming removed 4 bases from V and 2 bases from J; junction bases left unmatched: 3. The germline CDR1 and CDR2 sequences are LNHDA and SQIVND (reference sequence). CDR3 region: CASSTLAGATDTQYF. CDR3 nucleotide sequence: TGTGCCAGTAGTACCCTAGCGGGAGCCACAGATACGCAGTATTTT.

J is TRBJ2-5 and V is TRBV19; D may be TRBD2 (6 bases). CDR3 size: 15 residues. Trimming took off 1 base at V and 3 bases at J, with 12 bases between the two ends. Germline-derived CDR1 and CDR2 are LNHDA and SQIVND (reference sequence). CDR3 loop: CASSIVGGTKETQYF. In nucleotides, the CDR3 is TGTGCCAGTAGTATAGTCGGCGGGACGAAAGAGACCCAGTACTTC.

This chain connects TRBV6-1 to TRBJ2-3; D is undetermined. Trimming removed 3 bases from V and 5 bases from J, with 15 bases in between. The germline CDR1 and CDR2 sequences are MNHNS and SASEGT. The CDR3 sequence is 15 residues long. CDR3 coding DNA: TGTGCCAGCAGTGATTTATTGGCAAAAGGAGATACGCAGTATTTT. It yields the protein CASSDLLAKGDTQYF.

The V call is TRBV29-1, the J call TRBJ2-5; D gene unclear. This CDR3 is built from 13 residues. The germline V gene has CDR1 SQVTM and CDR2 ANQGSEA. V shed 8 bases and J shed 1 base, with 14 bases lying between them. CDR3 residues: CSSKRDPQETQYF. The CDR3 bases are TGCAGCTCAAAAAGAGACCCCCAAGAGACCCAGTACTTC.

The chain links TRBV4-2 to TRBJ1-2, with 9 positions matching TRBD1. Germline assignment: CDR1 LGHNA and CDR2 YNFKEQ. V lost 1 base to trimming and J lost 4 bases; unmatched junction nucleotides: 4. The CDR3 length is 15 residues. In nucleotides, the CDR3 is TGTGCCAGCAGCCAAGGGGACAGGGTGGGCTATGGCTACACCTTC. Translating it yields CASSQGDRVGYGYTF.

V gene TRBV4-2 combines with J gene TRBJ2-7, with D hard to call. The V end was cut by 2 bases, the J end by 3 bases, with 11 bases between. Germline V lookup: CDR1 LGHNA, CDR2 YNFKEQ. The CDR3 sequence is 14 residues long. CDR3 sequence reads: CASSQRVSNYEQYF. The CDR3 DNA follows: TGTGCCAGCAGCCAAAGGGTAAGCAACTACGAGCAGTACTTC.

The rearrangement joins TRBV27 to TRBJ2-2, with D perhaps TRBD1 or TRBD2 (5 bases each). Trimming took 2 bases from V and 3 from J, leaving 25 bases between them. Germline CDR1 is MNHEY and CDR2 is SMNVEV (reference sequence). CDR3 size: 20 residues. The CDR3 coding sequence is TGTGCCAGCAGTTTAAGATTTCGGGACCCTTCCTTTATAGACACCGGGGAGCTGTTTTTT. The encoded protein is CASSLRFRDPSFIDTGELFF.

The CDR3 spells CASSIAGPPLANEQFF. CDR3 nucleotide sequence: TGTGCCAGTAGTATAGCAGGGCCCCCCCTTGCTAATGAGCAGTTCTTC. This sequence joins TRBV19 and TRBJ2-1; tentative D call: TRBD1 (5 bases). The CDR3 sequence is 16 residues long. From germline, CDR1 is LNHDA and CDR2 SQIVND (reference sequence). The V and J ends lost 1 base and 7 bases respectively, with 17 bases between them.

This chain links TRBV9 with TRBJ2-1, with 7 bases that match TRBD2. The trim removed 0 bases at V and 7 bases at J, leaving 10 bases unmatched. The CDR3 runs 16 residues. Germline CDR1 SGDLS, CDR2 YYNGEE. The CDR3, as DNA: TGTGCCAGCAGCGTAGTAGGGCTAGCGGAGGGGAATGAGCAGTTCTTC. Residues: CASSVVGLAEGNEQFF.

This clone came up a few times. This rearrangement joins TRBV25-1 to TRBJ2-7, with 10 bases fitting TRBD2. CDR1 and CDR2 (germline): MGHDK, SYGVNS. After removal of 2 bases from V and 0 bases from J, the junction contained 1 base not matched to a gene. The CDR3 covers 15 residues. CDR3 coding DNA: TGTGCCAGCAGTGAAACTAGCGGGGTCTCCTACGAGCAGTACTTC. This sequence encodes CASSETSGVSYEQYF.

The chain joins TRBV9 to TRBJ2-5; 10 bases map to TRBD1. V was clipped by 2 bases and J by 5 bases; unmatched bases: 9. The germline V gene encodes CDR1 SGDLS and CDR2 YYNGEE. There are 16 residues in the CDR3. The CDR3 loop reads CASSVRGTGEWETQYF. CDR3 DNA: TGTGCCAGCAGCGTGCGGGGGACAGGGGAGTGGGAGACCCAGTACTTC.

The rearrangement links TRBV25-1 to TRBJ1-3; D is unclear. Trimming removed 3 bases at V and 0 bases at J, with 12 bases between. Germline V gene sequence: CDR1 MGHDK, CDR2 SYGVNS. The length of the CDR3 is 16 residues. The chain's CDR3 is CASSDWRGNSGNTIYF. In DNA form, the CDR3 reads TGTGCCAGCAGTGATTGGCGGGGAAACTCTGGAAACACCATATATTTT.